This TCR beta chain stems from a study of radiotherapy plus CTLA-4 blockade in lung cancer. Across the study: Objective response was observed in more than 15% of patients, and disease control in roughly 30%.

Sequencing used immunoSEQ multiplex PCR; TCRdb keeps in-frame clones, though not all of them. Of around 26,000 clones in the sample, 73% were seen once. The CDR3 consists of 16 residues. Germline lookup yields CDR1 LNHDA and CDR2 SQIVND (reference sequence). V lost 6 bases, J lost 5 bases, and 20 bases lay in between. Sequences were derived from peripheral blood, sampled from a patient treated with radiotherapy plus ipilimumab. The chain joins TRBV19 to TRBJ2-1; D not certain. The TCR originated in a human donor with non-small cell lung cancer who had stable disease on radiotherapy plus ipilimumab. CDR3 region: CASSPRLGNVDNEQFF. CDR3 DNA: TGTGCCAGTAGCCCCCGCTTGGGGAATGTAGACAATGAGCAGTTCTTC.